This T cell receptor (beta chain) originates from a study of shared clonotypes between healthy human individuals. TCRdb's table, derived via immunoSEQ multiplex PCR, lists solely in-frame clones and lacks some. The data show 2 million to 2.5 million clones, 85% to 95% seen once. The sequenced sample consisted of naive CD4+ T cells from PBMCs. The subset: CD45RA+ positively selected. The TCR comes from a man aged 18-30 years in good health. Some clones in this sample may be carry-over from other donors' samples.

CDR3 sequence reads: CASSFSAGEVEQYF. CDR3 in DNA: TGTGCCAGCAGCTTCAGCGCGGGAGAAGTCGAGCAGTACTTC. The chain links TRBV7-2 to TRBJ2-7; 7 nucleotides agree with TRBD2. Germline lookup yields CDR1 SGHTA and CDR2 FQGNSA. With 3 bases clipped from V and 6 bases from J, the junction kept 8 bases outside the gene matches. The length of the CDR3 is 14 residues.